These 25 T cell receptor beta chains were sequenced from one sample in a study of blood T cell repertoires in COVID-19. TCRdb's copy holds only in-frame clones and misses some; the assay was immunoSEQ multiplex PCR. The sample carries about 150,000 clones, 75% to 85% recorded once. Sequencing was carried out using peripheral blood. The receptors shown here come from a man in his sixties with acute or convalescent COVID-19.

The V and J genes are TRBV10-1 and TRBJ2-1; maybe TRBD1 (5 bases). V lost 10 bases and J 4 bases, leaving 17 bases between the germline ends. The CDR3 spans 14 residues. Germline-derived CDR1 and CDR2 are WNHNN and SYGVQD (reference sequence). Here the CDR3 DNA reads TGCGCCATCCCGACAGCTGGCCCATACAATGAGCAGTTCTTC. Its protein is CAIPTAGPYNEQFF.

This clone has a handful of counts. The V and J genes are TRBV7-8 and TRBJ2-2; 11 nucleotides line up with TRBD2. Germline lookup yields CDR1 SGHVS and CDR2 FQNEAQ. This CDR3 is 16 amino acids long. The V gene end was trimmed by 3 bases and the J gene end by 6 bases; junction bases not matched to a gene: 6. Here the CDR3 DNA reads TGTGCCAGCAGCTTGCCACTAGCGGGAGTTTCCGGGGAGCTGTTTTTT. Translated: CASSLPLAGVSGELFF.

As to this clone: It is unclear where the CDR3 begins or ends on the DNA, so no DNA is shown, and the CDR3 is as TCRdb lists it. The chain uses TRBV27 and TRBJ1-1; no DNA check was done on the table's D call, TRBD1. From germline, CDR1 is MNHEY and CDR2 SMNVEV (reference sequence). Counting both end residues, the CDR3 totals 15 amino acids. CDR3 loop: CASSSSPGVVTEAFF.

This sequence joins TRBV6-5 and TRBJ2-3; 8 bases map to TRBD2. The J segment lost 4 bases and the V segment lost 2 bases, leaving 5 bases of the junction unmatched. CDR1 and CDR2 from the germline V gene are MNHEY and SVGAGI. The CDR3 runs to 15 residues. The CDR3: CASSYRPTSADTQYF. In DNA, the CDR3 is TGTGCCAGCAGTTACCGACCGACTAGCGCAGATACGCAGTATTTT.

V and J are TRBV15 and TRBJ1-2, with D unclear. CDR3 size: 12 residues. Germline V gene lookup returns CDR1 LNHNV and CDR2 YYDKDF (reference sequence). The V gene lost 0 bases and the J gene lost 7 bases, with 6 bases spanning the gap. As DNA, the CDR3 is TGTGCCACCAGCAGAGATCGTAGTGGCTACACCTTC. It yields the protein CATSRDRSGYTF.

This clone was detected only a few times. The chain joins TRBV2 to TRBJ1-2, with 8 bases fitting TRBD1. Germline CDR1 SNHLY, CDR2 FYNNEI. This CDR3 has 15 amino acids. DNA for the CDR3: TGTTCCCGAGGAGACGTGGCAGGGGGCGACTATGGCTACACCTTC. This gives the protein CSRGDVAGGDYGYTF.

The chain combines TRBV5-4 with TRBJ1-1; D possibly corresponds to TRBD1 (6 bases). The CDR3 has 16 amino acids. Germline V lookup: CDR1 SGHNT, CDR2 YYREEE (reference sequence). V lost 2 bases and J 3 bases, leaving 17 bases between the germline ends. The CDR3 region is CASSLGGGRVDTEAFF. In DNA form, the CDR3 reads TGTGCCAGCAGCTTAGGGGGTGGGCGGGTGGACACTGAAGCTTTCTTT.

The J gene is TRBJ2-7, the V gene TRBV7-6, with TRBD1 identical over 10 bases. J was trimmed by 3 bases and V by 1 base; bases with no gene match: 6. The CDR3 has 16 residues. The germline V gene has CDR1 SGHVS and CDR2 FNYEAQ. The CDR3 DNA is TGTGCCAGCAGCTTAGGATCCGGGACAGGGGTCTACGAGCAGTACTTC. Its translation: CASSLGSGTGVYEQYF.

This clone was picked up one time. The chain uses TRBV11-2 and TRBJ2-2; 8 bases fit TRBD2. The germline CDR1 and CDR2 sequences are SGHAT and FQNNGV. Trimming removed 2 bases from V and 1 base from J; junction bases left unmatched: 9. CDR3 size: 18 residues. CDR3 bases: TGTGCCAGCAGCTTATTCCCCAGCGGGAGTGAGAACACCGGGGAGCTGTTTTTT. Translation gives CASSLFPSGSENTGELFF.

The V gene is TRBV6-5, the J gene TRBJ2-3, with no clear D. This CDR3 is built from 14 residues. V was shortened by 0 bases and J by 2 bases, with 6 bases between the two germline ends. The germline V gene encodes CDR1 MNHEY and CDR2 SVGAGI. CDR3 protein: CASSYSRHTDTQYF. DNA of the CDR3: TGTGCCAGCAGTTACTCCCGACACACAGATACGCAGTATTTT.

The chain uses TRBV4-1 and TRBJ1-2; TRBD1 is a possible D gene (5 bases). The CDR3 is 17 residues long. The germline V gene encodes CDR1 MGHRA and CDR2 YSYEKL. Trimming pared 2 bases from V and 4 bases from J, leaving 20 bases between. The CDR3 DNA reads TGCGCCAGCAGCCAACCCCCCGGGCAGGGCCGGGCCTATGGCTACACCTTC. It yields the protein CASSQPPGQGRAYGYTF.

The CDR3 protein is CASSSGQQRNYGYTF. CDR3 nucleotide sequence: TGCGCCAGCAGCTCGGGACAGCAGAGGAACTATGGCTACACCTTC. J is TRBJ1-2 and V is TRBV5-1, with 7 bases aligning to TRBD1. The V gene's germline CDR1 is SGHRS and CDR2 YFSETQ. The CDR3 runs to 15 residues. The J segment lost 2 bases and the V segment lost 3 bases, leaving 7 bases of the junction unmatched.

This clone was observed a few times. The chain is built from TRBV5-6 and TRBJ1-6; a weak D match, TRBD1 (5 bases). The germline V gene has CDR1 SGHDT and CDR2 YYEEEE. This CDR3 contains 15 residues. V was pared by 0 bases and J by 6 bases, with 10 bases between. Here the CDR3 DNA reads TGTGCCAGCAGCTTGGGCCGACAGCCTAATTCACCCCTCCACTTT. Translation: CASSLGRQPNSPLHF.

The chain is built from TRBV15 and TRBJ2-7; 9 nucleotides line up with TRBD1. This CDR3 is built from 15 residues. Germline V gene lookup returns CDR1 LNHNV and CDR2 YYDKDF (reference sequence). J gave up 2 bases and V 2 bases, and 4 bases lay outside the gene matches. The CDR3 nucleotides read TGTGCCACCAGCAGAACCGGGACAGGGACCTACGAGCAGTACTTC. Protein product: CATSRTGTGTYEQYF. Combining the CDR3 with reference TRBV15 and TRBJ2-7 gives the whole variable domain DAMVIQNPRYQVTQFGKPVTLSCSQTLNHNVMYWYQQKSSQAPKLLFHYYDKDFNNEADTPDNFQSRRPNTSFCFLDIRSPGLGDTAMYLCATSRTGTGTYEQYFGPGTRLTVT.

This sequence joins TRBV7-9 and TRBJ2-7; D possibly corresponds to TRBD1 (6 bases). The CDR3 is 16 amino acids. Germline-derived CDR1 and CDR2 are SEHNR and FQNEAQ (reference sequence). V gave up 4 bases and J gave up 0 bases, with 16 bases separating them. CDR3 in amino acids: CASSSETGLNSYEQYF. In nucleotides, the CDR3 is TGTGCCAGCAGCTCTGAGACAGGCCTTAACTCCTACGAGCAGTACTTC.

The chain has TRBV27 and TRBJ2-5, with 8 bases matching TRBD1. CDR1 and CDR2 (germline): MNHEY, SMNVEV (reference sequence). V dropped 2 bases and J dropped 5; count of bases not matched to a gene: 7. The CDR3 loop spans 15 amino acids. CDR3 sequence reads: CASSLGAGGLETQYF. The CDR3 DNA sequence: TGTGCCAGCAGTTTAGGGGCAGGGGGCCTGGAGACCCAGTACTTC.

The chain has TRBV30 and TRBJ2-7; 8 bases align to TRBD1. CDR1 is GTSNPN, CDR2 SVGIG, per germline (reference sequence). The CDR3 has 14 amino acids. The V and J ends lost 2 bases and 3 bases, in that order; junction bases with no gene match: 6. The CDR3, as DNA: TGTGCCTGGAGTCAAACAGGGGGTTTCTACGAGCAGTACTTC. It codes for CAWSQTGGFYEQYF.

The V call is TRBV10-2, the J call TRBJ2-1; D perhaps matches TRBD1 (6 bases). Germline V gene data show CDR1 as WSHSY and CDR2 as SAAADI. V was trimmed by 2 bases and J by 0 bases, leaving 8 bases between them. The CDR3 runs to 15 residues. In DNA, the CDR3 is TGCGCCAGCAGTGAGGACAGGAGCTCCTACAATGAGCAGTTCTTC. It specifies CASSEDRSSYNEQFF.

CDR3 nucleotides: TGTGCCAGCAGCTCCCGGACAGCCAATGAGCAGTTCTTC. Translating it yields CASSSRTANEQFF. The J gene is TRBJ2-1, the V gene TRBV11-1; tentatively, D is TRBD1 (6 bases). CDR1 is SGHAT and CDR2 is FQDESV in the germline V gene (reference sequence). The CDR3 consists of 13 residues. Trimming shortened V by 4 bases and J by 6 bases, and 10 bases separated the two germline ends.

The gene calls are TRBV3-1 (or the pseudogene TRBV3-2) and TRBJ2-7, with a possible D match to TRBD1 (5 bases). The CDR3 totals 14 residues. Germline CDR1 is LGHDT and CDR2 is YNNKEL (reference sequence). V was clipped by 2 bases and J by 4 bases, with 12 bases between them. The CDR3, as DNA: TGTGCCAGCAGCCAAAATGGACAAGTTTACGAGCAGTACTTC. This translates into CASSQNGQVYEQYF.

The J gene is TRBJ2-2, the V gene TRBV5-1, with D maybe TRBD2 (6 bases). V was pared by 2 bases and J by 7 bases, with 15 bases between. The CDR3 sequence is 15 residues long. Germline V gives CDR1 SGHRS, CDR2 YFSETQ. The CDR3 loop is CASSFKIGGIGELFF. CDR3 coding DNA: TGCGCCAGCAGCTTCAAAATTGGCGGGATCGGGGAGCTGTTTTTT.

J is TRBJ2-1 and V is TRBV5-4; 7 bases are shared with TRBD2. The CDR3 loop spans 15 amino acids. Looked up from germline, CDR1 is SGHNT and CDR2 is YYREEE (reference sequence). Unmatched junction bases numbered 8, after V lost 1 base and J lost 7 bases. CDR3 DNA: TGTGCCAGCAGCTTGATTCTAGCGGCGGCGAATGAGCAGTTCTTC. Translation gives CASSLILAAANEQFF.

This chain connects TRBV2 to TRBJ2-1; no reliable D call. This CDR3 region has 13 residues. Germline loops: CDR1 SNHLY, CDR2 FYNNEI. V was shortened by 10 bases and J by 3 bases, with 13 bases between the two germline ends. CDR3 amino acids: CAIPLVNYNEQFF. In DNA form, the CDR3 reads TGTGCCATCCCGCTAGTAAACTACAATGAGCAGTTCTTC.

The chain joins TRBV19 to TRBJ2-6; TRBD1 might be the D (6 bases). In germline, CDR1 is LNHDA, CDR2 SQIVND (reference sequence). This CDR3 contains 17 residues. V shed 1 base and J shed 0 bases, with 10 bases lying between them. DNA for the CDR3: TGTGCCAGTAGTATAGGCCAGGGGTACTCTGGGGCCAACGTCCTGACTTTC. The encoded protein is CASSIGQGYSGANVLTF.

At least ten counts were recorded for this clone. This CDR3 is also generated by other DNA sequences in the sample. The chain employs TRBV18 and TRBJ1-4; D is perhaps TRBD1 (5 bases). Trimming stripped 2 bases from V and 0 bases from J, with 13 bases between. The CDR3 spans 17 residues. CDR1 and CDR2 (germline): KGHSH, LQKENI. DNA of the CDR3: TGTGCCAGCTCACCAAGGGGTGGGAAGGCAACTAATGAAAAACTGTTTTTT. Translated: CASSPRGGKATNEKLFF.